A selection of T cell receptor beta chains follows, all from one sample in a study of blood T cell repertoires in COVID-19. The data were produced by immunoSEQ multiplex PCR, yet TCRdb's version contains in-frame clones alone and is incomplete. Among 150,000 to 200,000 clones listed, about 88% were seen once. The sequenced sample consisted of peripheral blood. These TCRs come from a man aged 18-30 years with acute or convalescent COVID-19. The CDR3 runs from the conserved cysteine through the conserved F or W. D genes are given only for firm matches. Clone size is shown for a subset of rows, as once, few, many or a class of expanded clone.

>TRBV9|TRBJ1-1|TRBD1|NA
TGTGCCAGCAGCGTAGAGGCCTCCAGGGGGCCTCGTACTGAAGCTTTCTTT
CASSVEASRGPRTEAFF
>TRBV3-1/TRBV3-2|TRBJ1-2|NA|few
TGTGCCAGCAGCCAAGAAACTGGGGGCGGCTATGGCTACACCTTC
CASSQETGGGYGYTF
>TRBV5-4|TRBJ2-3|TRBD2|NA
TGTGCCAGCAGCTTGCGACTAGCGGGGGCAGATACGCAGTATTTT
CASSLRLAGADTQYF
>TRBV3-1/TRBV3-2|TRBJ1-2|NA|NA
TGTGCCAGCAGCCGGGCGCTGAAACCGGGAGAAAGTTTTGGAGGTTTGTACGGCAGCTATGGCTACACCTTC
CASSRALKPGESFGGLYGSYGYTF
>TRBV7-6|TRBJ2-7|NA|NA
TGTGCCAGCAGCCCAGAGGTGGGGGCTATCGCCTACGAGCAGTACTTC
CASSPEVGAIAYEQYF
>TRBV2|TRBJ1-1|NA|once
TGTGCCAGCAGTGAAGCGCTAGGGACGGGGGCTGAAGCTTTCTTT
CASSEALGTGAEAFF
>TRBV30|TRBJ2-3|TRBD2|NA
TGTGCCTGGAGTGTGGGACTAGCGGGGCTCACAGATACGCAGTATTTT
CAWSVGLAGLTDTQYF
>TRBV11-2|TRBJ2-7|TRBD2|once
TGTGCCAGCAGCTTAGGGGGGGGAATCGACGAGCAGTACTTC
CASSLGGGIDEQYF
>TRBV12-3/TRBV12-4|TRBJ1-2|NA|NA
TGTGCCAGCACCACGACAGGCTATGGCTACACCTTC
CASTTTGYGYTF
>TRBV12-5|TRBJ1-1|TRBD1|NA
TGTGCTAGTGGTACCGACAGGGCGGCTTTCTTT
CASGTDRAAFF
>TRBV30|TRBJ1-5|NA|NA
TGTGCCTGGACCAGCCGTCAGGGGCAGCCCCAGCATTTT
CAWTSRQGQPQHF
>TRBV28|TRBJ1-5|TRBD1|NA
TGTGCCAGCAGTTCGAGGGGGCAGGGGGATCAGCCCCAGCATTTT
CASSSRGQGDQPQHF
>TRBV24-1|TRBJ2-1|NA|NA
TGTGCCACCAGTGATCCAGGACAGAGTAAGTACAATGAGCAGTTCTTC
CATSDPGQSKYNEQFF
>TRBV30|TRBJ2-6|NA|NA
TGTGCCTGGAGTGATTTCAGCTCTGGGGCCAACGTCCTGACTTTC
CAWSDFSSGANVLTF